This note documents a single T cell receptor (beta chain) sequence. This entry comes from a study of cytomegalovirus exposure and HLA in healthy donors. V was cut by 1 base and J by 5 bases, with 13 bases left in between. Germline lookup yields CDR1 SGDLS and CDR2 YYNGEE. The CDR3 loop spans 15 amino acids. Produced via immunoSEQ multiplex PCR; TCRdb's table is partial and in-frame only. Here the sample spans 55,000 to 65,000 clones, 90% to 95% being singletons. This chain links TRBV9 with TRBJ2-1; D is perhaps TRBD2 (7 bases). The origin of this receptor is a young woman in good health and CMV-seropositive. Specimen: PBMCs. The CDR3 nucleotides are TGTGCCAGCAGCGTACTGGGGGGGCCCAACAATGAGCAGTTCTTC. Residues: CASSVLGGPNNEQFF.